These 3 T cell receptor beta chains came from one sample sequenced in a study of blood T cell repertoires in COVID-19. Method: immunoSEQ multiplex PCR; TCRdb's copy keeps in-frame clones and lacks some. The sample holds some 150,000 clones, around four fifths seen once. The sample was peripheral blood. The origin of the receptors is a woman aged 65 to 85 with COVID-19, enrolled during active disease.

V and J are TRBV6-4 and TRBJ2-1; 9 positions match TRBD1. Germline V CDR1 and CDR2: MRHNA, SNTAGT. The CDR3 consists of 17 residues. V dropped 5 bases and J dropped 5; count of bases not matched to a gene: 13. In DNA, the CDR3 is TGTGCCAGCAGTCCCTTCGCGGGACAGGGAGTAAACAATGAGCAGTTCTTC. Its translation: CASSPFAGQGVNNEQFF.

The chain is built from TRBV28 and TRBJ1-5, with D hard to call. V lost 1 base and J lost 4, with 8 bases in between. The CDR3 runs to 14 residues. Looked up from germline, CDR1 is MDHEN and CDR2 is SYDVKM. CDR3 sequence reads: CASSLSQTNQPQHF. The CDR3 DNA reads as TGTGCCAGCAGTTTATCCCAGACTAATCAGCCCCAGCATTTT.

The V gene is TRBV2, the J gene TRBJ2-5; 11 bases are shared with TRBD1. Germline CDR1 and CDR2: SNHLY and FYNNEI. The junction had 6 bases not matched to a gene; V was cut back by 6 bases and J by 3 bases. The CDR3 totals 15 residues. Written as DNA, the CDR3 is TGTGCCAGCAGACGGGACAGGGGGAGGGAAGAGACCCAGTACTTC. The encoded protein is CASRRDRGREETQYF.